Listed below are T cell receptor beta chains from one sample, sequenced in a study of blood T cell repertoires in COVID-19. Repertoires were generated with immunoSEQ multiplex PCR, while TCRdb's copy carries only in-frame clones and drops some. Of 85,000 to 130,000 clones listed, 90% to 95% were seen once; the top ten hold about 6.3%. Sequenced input: peripheral blood. The source is a human donor in a cohort sampled during active COVID-19. The CDR3 runs from the conserved cysteine through the conserved F or W. Each record gives: V gene, J gene, D gene, clone size, CDR3 protein, CDR3 DNA. D genes are given only for firm matches. Clone size is stated in some rows and not others, as once, few, many or a class when expanded.

>TRBV28|TRBJ2-5|-|-
CASSLSSQETQYF
TGTGCCAGCAGTTTATCCTCTCAAGAGACCCAGTACTTC
>TRBV25-1|TRBJ1-1|-|once
CASVRTGTTEAFF
TGTGCCAGCGTGCGCACAGGGACGACTGAAGCTTTCTTT
>TRBV6-2/TRBV6-3|TRBJ2-1|TRBD2|-
CASSLGLDLLNEQFF
TGTGCCAGCAGTTTGGGACTAGATCTTCTCAATGAGCAGTTCTTC
>TRBV5-6|TRBJ1-4|TRBD1|once
CASSFVPGQRNEKLFF
TGTGCCAGCAGCTTCGTCCCGGGACAGCGAAATGAAAAACTGTTTTTT
>TRBV7-8|TRBJ2-3|TRBD2|-
CASSLVNSGGLTDTQYF
TGTGCCAGCAGCTTAGTGAATAGCGGGGGCCTCACAGATACGCAGTATTTT
>TRBV18|TRBJ1-3|-|-
CASSPSSGNTIYF
TGTGCCAGCTCTCCGTCCTCTGGAAACACCATATATTTT
>TRBV2|TRBJ1-2|-|-
CASSEQGSGYTF
TGTGCCAGCAGTGAACAGGGCAGTGGCTACACCTTC
>TRBV12-5|TRBJ2-1|-|-
CASGFYGTYNEQFF
TGTGCTAGTGGTTTTTACGGTACCTACAATGAGCAGTTCTTC
>TRBV5-1|TRBJ1-1|TRBD1|-
CASSAPGQGGKAFF
TGCGCCAGCAGCGCCCCTGGACAGGGGGGTAAGGCTTTCTTT
>TRBV5-6|TRBJ1-2|TRBD1|-
CASSWGTGGNYGYTF
TGTGCCAGCAGCTGGGGGACAGGGGGTAACTATGGCTACACCTTC
>TRBV15|TRBJ1-2|TRBD1|few
CATSRRGGTGRGTFYGYTF
TGTGCCACCAGCAGGCGGGGCGGGACAGGGCGAGGCACGTTCTATGGCTACACCTTC
>TRBV5-6|TRBJ2-3|-|once
CASSLKTGGLRDTQYF
TGTGCCAGCAGCTTAAAGACCGGCGGACTGCGGGATACGCAGTATTTT
>TRBV9|TRBJ2-1|TRBD2|-
CASSVNGGGAYNEQFF
TGTGCCAGCAGCGTAAACGGCGGGGGAGCCTACAATGAGCAGTTCTTC
>TRBV29-1|TRBJ2-1|-|-
CSVEDPGQGTRFF
TGCAGCGTTGAAGATCCCGGCCAAGGGACACGTTTCTTC
>TRBV4-3|TRBJ2-5|TRBD2|-
CASSQDRGGQETQYF
TGCGCCAGCAGCCAAGATCGGGGGGGACAAGAGACCCAGTACTTC
>TRBV5-8|TRBJ2-1|TRBD2|-
CASSLAKASGNLNEQFF
TGTGCCAGCAGCTTGGCGAAAGCTAGCGGGAACTTGAATGAGCAGTTCTTC
>TRBV18|TRBJ1-4|TRBD1|-
CASSPPGQDEKLFF
TGTGCCAGCTCCCCTCCGGGACAGGATGAAAAACTGTTTTTT